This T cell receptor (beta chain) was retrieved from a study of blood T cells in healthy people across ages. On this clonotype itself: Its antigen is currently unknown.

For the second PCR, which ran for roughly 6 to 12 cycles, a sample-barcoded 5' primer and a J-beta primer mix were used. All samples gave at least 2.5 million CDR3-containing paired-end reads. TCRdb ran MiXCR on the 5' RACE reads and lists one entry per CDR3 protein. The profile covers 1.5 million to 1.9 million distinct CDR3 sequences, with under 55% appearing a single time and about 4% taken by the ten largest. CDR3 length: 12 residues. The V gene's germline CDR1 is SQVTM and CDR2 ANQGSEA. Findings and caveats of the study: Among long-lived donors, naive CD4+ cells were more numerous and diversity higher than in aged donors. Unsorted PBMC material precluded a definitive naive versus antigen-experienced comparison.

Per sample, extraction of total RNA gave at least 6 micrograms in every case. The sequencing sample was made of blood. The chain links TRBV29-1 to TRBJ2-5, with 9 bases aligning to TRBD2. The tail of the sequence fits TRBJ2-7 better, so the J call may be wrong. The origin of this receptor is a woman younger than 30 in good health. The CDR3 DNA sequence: TGCAGCGTTGTTAGCGGGGGTCGCGAGCAGTACTTC. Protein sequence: CSVVSGGREQYF.